Below, 32 T cell receptor beta chains from the same sample are listed, as sequenced in a study of T cells expressing NK-cell markers (dated by TCRdb to about 2020). Library method: 5' RACE. The sample was run on an Illumina HiSeq 2000. One entry per CDR3 protein sequence results from the TCRdb reprocessing of the reads, with DNA left out. The table held for this sample gives about 380,000 distinct CDR3 sequences. Roughly 5.4% of the sample is taken by the ten largest. Source material: blood T cells: a sorted CD56 or NKG2C T cell subset, CD4+ or CD8+ T cells, or bulk PBMC T cells (not recorded which). These receptors all come from a man aged 18 to 69 in good health.

This sequence joins TRBV3-1 and TRBJ2-1; TCRdb's D gene call, TRBD2, goes unchecked for lack of DNA. Germline V CDR1 and CDR2: LGHDT, YNNKEL (reference sequence). This CDR3 has 17 amino acids. This chain's CDR3 is CASRGTSGGAFYNEQFF.

The genes are TRBV6-5 and TRBJ1-2; checking the TCRdb D call of TRBD1 is not possible without DNA. This CDR3 region has 15 residues. Germline CDR1 reads MNHEY; CDR2 reads SVGAGI. The CDR3 loop is CASSYYTGTGSGYTF.

The CDR3 reads CASSYSLAGSNEQYF. The genes are TRBV6-5 and TRBJ2-7. Germline CDR1 reads MNHEY; CDR2 reads SVGAGI. The CDR3 runs 15 residues.

V and J are TRBV7-8 and TRBJ2-3; TCRdb calls TRBD2, which cannot be checked without DNA. From germline, CDR1 is SGHVS and CDR2 FQNEAQ. This CDR3 has 14 amino acids. The CDR3 here is CASSSRLNTDTQYF.

The gene calls are TRBV30 and TRBJ1-5; TCRdb indicates TRBD1, and absent DNA this call remains unverified. The CDR3 loop spans 14 amino acids. Germline V gene sequence: CDR1 GTSNPN, CDR2 SVGIG (reference sequence). The CDR3 protein is CAWNPRGGNQPQHF.

The chain combines TRBV7-6 with TRBJ2-7. The CDR3 loop spans 15 amino acids. Germline V gene lookup returns CDR1 SGHVS and CDR2 FNYEAQ. CDR3 loop: CASSLGPGDSYEQYF.

This chain connects TRBV28 to TRBJ2-1. CDR1 and CDR2 from the germline V gene are MDHEN and SYDVKM. The CDR3 is 12 amino acids. CDR3 protein: CARPSPYNEQFF.

The chain is built from TRBV20-1 and TRBJ2-7; lacking DNA, the TRBD1 call made by TCRdb goes unchecked. Germline lookup yields CDR1 DFQATT and CDR2 SNEGSKA (reference sequence). The CDR3 contains 15 residues. CDR3 protein: CSARDWTGRTREQYF.

The V gene is TRBV2, the J gene TRBJ2-7. This CDR3 is built from 15 residues. CDR1 and CDR2 from the germline V gene are SNHLY and FYNNEI. This chain's CDR3 is CASTPLWRSSYEQYF.

The rearrangement joins TRBV6-1 to TRBJ2-2; no DNA is available, so the TRBD1 call from TCRdb remains unchecked. This CDR3 contains 14 residues. Germline CDR1 is MNHNS and CDR2 is SASEGT. The CDR3 loop reads CASSDRESTGELFF.

This chain connects TRBV5-1 to TRBJ2-2; TCRdb names TRBD1, which stays unverified in the absence of DNA. This CDR3 region has 15 residues. Germline V gene lookup returns CDR1 SGHRS and CDR2 YFSETQ. The CDR3 region is CASSLQGGDTGELFF.

The chain recombines TRBV5-1 with TRBJ2-7; TCRdb lists TRBD1, though no DNA is available to test this call. CDR1 SGHRS and CDR2 YFSETQ come from the germline V gene. This CDR3 region has 15 residues. The CDR3 here is CASSYRDPRNSEQYF.

This chain links TRBV28 with TRBJ2-3; lacking DNA, the TRBD1 call made by TCRdb goes unchecked. The CDR3 length is 13 residues. Germline lookup yields CDR1 MDHEN and CDR2 SYDVKM. The CDR3: CATEGQGSDTQYF.

This sequence joins TRBV4-1 and TRBJ2-1. Germline CDR1 is MGHRA and CDR2 is YSYEKL. This CDR3 contains 14 residues. The CDR3 spells CASSQDLNYNEQFF.

The chain has TRBV5-1 and TRBJ1-2. From germline, CDR1 is SGHRS and CDR2 YFSETQ. The CDR3 length is 15 residues. The CDR3 protein is CASSSLGIRSDGYTF.

V is TRBV12-3 or TRBV12-4 and J is TRBJ2-1; the D call from TCRdb, TRBD1, cannot be confirmed without DNA. CDR3 length equals 19 residues. The CDR3 here is CASSPQTGVVKSSYNEQFF.

The chain combines TRBV20-1 with TRBJ1-5; lacking DNA, the TRBD1 call made by TCRdb goes unchecked. Germline-derived CDR1 and CDR2 are DFQATT and SNEGSKA (reference sequence). This CDR3 has 15 residues. This CDR3 is CSAKSRQHSNQPQHF.

The chain uses TRBV28 and TRBJ2-2; TCRdb designates TRBD2, a call that cannot be tested without DNA. Germline assignment: CDR1 MDHEN and CDR2 SYDVKM. The CDR3 covers 15 residues. CDR3 amino acids: CASSSLTGVTGELFF.

This chain uses TRBV12-3 or TRBV12-4 with TRBJ1-6. The CDR3 is 19 amino acids. The CDR3 here is CASSPRSGGRRNYNSPLHF.

The chain couples TRBV15 to TRBJ1-1; TCRdb calls TRBD1, which cannot be checked without DNA. This CDR3 has 15 amino acids. CDR1 and CDR2 from the germline V gene are LNHNV and YYDKDF (reference sequence). CDR3 amino acids: CATRGGRGRNTEAFF.

The chain couples TRBV12-3 or TRBV12-4 to TRBJ2-7; TCRdb selects TRBD2, and the lack of DNA leaves this call unchecked. CDR3 size: 15 residues. The CDR3 here is CASSHLSGGTYEQYF.

This chain connects TRBV5-1 to TRBJ2-7; the TCRdb D gene call, TRBD1, has no DNA to confirm it. There are 15 residues in the CDR3. CDR1 and CDR2 from the germline V gene are SGHRS and YFSETQ. The CDR3 here is CASSLQGVDYAEQYF.

The chain couples TRBV11-2 to TRBJ1-2; the TCRdb D gene call, TRBD1, has no DNA to confirm it. This CDR3 contains 14 residues. Germline-derived CDR1 and CDR2 are SGHAT and FQNNGV. Here the CDR3 reads CASSPLGHGEGYTF. Drawing the rest from reference TRBV11-2 and TRBJ1-2, the complete variable domain is EAGVAQSPRYKIIEKRQSVAFWCNPISGHATLYWYQQILGQGPKLLIQFQNNGVVDDSQLPKDRFSAERLKGVDSTLKIQPAKLEDSAVYLCASSPLGHGEGYTFGSGTRLTVV.

The chain recombines TRBV12-3 or TRBV12-4 with TRBJ1-4; the TRBD1 assignment by TCRdb is unverifiable without DNA. The CDR3 length is 15 residues. CDR3 protein: CASRLRDGYNEKLFF.

CDR3 loop: CASSARTGVSTGELFF. The chain employs TRBV19 and TRBJ2-2; absent DNA, TCRdb's TRBD1 call cannot be checked. This CDR3 is built from 16 residues. The V gene's germline CDR1 is LNHDA and CDR2 SQIVND (reference sequence).

V usage is TRBV5-1 and J usage is TRBJ2-4; TCRdb names TRBD1, which stays unverified in the absence of DNA. Germline-derived CDR1 and CDR2 are SGHRS and YFSETQ. The CDR3 loop spans 15 amino acids. The CDR3: CASSLAVGTGYIQYF.

The gene calls are TRBV2 and TRBJ2-5; TCRdb names TRBD1, which stays unverified in the absence of DNA. The germline V gene has CDR1 SNHLY and CDR2 FYNNEI. This CDR3 has 16 amino acids. CDR3: CASSDTPGGYQETQYF.

The chain is built from TRBV7-8 and TRBJ2-2; TCRdb's D call, TRBD2, is unchecked because there is no DNA. Germline assignment: CDR1 SGHVS and CDR2 FQNEAQ. CDR3 length: 17 residues. CDR3 protein: CASSLGSQRGVHGELFF.

The gene calls are TRBV25-1 and TRBJ2-7; TCRdb lists TRBD1, though no DNA is available to test this call. Germline CDR1 MGHDK, CDR2 SYGVNS. CDR3 length: 14 amino acids. CDR3 residues: CASSLTGSLYEQYF.

The genes are TRBV6-6 and TRBJ1-2; the TCRdb D gene call, TRBD1, has no DNA to confirm it. The CDR3 is 13 amino acids. CDR1 is MNHNY, CDR2 SVGAGI, per germline (reference sequence). The CDR3 loop reads CASSYGTEYGYTF.

The V and J genes are TRBV27 and TRBJ1-2; TCRdb proposes TRBD1, but this gene call is untestable without DNA. From germline, CDR1 is MNHEY and CDR2 SMNVEV (reference sequence). This CDR3 has 13 amino acids. This CDR3 is CASFRAWNYGYTF.

This chain joins TRBV24-1 and TRBJ2-2; the TCRdb D gene call, TRBD2, has no DNA to confirm it. The CDR3 is made up of 15 amino acids. Germline V gene data show CDR1 as KGHDR and CDR2 as SFDVKD. The CDR3: CATSDRRGATGELFF.